Following are 25 T cell receptor beta chains from one sample sequenced in a study of blood T cells in healthy people across ages. Next came a second PCR, run for about 6 to 12 cycles, which used a sample-barcoded 5' primer along with a J-beta primer mix. One entry per CDR3 protein results from TCRdb running MiXCR on the 5' RACE reads. The data contain some 1 million distinct CDR3 sequences, under 45% of them singletons. Sequencing was performed on blood. Every receptor here comes from a woman aged 55-70 years in good health.

The V call is TRBV27, the J call TRBJ2-7; 12 bases map to TRBD2. The CDR3 has 14 amino acids. V gave up 7 bases and J gave up 2 bases; unmatched junction bases: 3. The germline V gene encodes CDR1 MNHEY and CDR2 SMNVEV (reference sequence). The CDR3 loop reads CASKTSGRTYEQYF. CDR3 bases: TGTGCCAGCAAGACTAGCGGGAGAACCTACGAGCAGTACTTC.

This clonotype occurred a few times. This sequence joins TRBV20-1 and TRBJ2-1, with D perhaps matching TRBD2 (5 bases). This CDR3 is 15 amino acids long. The germline V gene encodes CDR1 DFQATT and CDR2 SNEGSKA (reference sequence). Trimming removed 0 bases from V and 10 bases from J, with 19 bases in between. DNA of the CDR3: TGCAGTGCTAGAGATCTAACCTTGAGGGAAATAGAGCAGTTCTTC. It encodes CSARDLTLREIEQFF.

The gene calls are TRBV7-2 and TRBJ2-7, with D perhaps being TRBD1 or TRBD2 (6 bases each). The germline CDR1 and CDR2 sequences are SGHTA and FQGNSA. This CDR3 has 15 residues. V was cut by 0 bases and J by 5 bases, with 14 bases left in between. The CDR3 spells CASSLASRGGNEQYF. CDR3 sequence (DNA): TGTGCCAGCAGCTTAGCGTCCAGAGGGGGGAACGAGCAGTACTTC.

For this clonotype: At one end, the junction sequence differs from germline, possibly due to a read error. The rearrangement joins TRBV27 to TRBJ2-1; D is uncertain. CDR1 and CDR2 (germline): MNHEY, SMNVEV (reference sequence). This CDR3 is built from 15 residues. In DNA, the CDR3 is TGTGCCAGTAGCACCACCGCCAACTCCCACAATGAGCAGTTCTTC. Protein: CASSTTANSHNEQFF.

This clonotype was seen repeatedly, ten times or more. The chain couples TRBV29-1 to TRBJ2-7; no clear D gene. The CDR3 spans 14 residues. The germline CDR1 and CDR2 sequences are SQVTM and ANQGSEA. Trimming removed 3 bases at V and 0 bases at J, with 12 bases between. The DNA of the CDR3 is TGCAGCGTTGACTCCGGGTCCCTCTCCTACGAGCAGTACTTC. It codes for CSVDSGSLSYEQYF.

This clonotype was found a few times. This sequence joins TRBV28 and TRBJ2-7, with D perhaps matching TRBD1 (6 bases). V was clipped by 11 bases and J by 3 bases, with 17 bases between them. Germline loops: CDR1 MDHEN, CDR2 SYDVKM. CDR3 length: 13 amino acids. The CDR3 nucleotides are TGTGCCTCGGCCCCGGGACATAGCTACGAGCAGTACTTC. Translation gives CASAPGHSYEQYF. Full variable domain (outside the CDR3, taken from reference TRBV28 and TRBJ2-7): DVKVTQSSRYLVKRTGEKVFLECVQDMDHENMFWYRQDPGLGLRLIYFSYDVKMKEKGDIPEGYSVSREKKERFSLILESASTNQTSMYLCASAPGHSYEQYFGPGTRLTVT.

This rearrangement joins TRBV7-2 to TRBJ1-5, with D possibly TRBD1 on 5 matching bases. Germline CDR1 reads SGHTA; CDR2 reads FQGNSA. The V end lost 1 base, the J end lost 0 bases, and 10 bases lay between the germline ends. The CDR3 length is 16 residues. The CDR3 region has the DNA TGTGCCAGCAGCTTAGGAGCAGGGCGTAGCAATCAGCCCCAGCATTTT. Its translation is CASSLGAGRSNQPQHF.

The chain employs TRBV29-1 and TRBJ2-1; D gene uncertain. The CDR3 is made up of 12 amino acids. V was shortened by 4 bases and J by 0 bases, with 4 bases between the two germline ends. Germline CDR1 SQVTM, CDR2 ANQGSEA. The CDR3 is CSVVGSYNEQFF. CDR3 DNA sequence: TGCAGCGTTGTTGGCTCCTACAATGAGCAGTTCTTC.

The chain has TRBV7-9 and TRBJ2-3; 10 bases are a match to TRBD1. J gave up 3 bases and V 3 bases, and 6 bases lay outside the gene matches. Germline CDR1 is SEHNR and CDR2 is FQNEAQ (reference sequence). The CDR3 contains 16 residues. The CDR3 DNA sequence: TGTGCCAGCAGCTTTGGACAGGGGGAATGGACAGATACGCAGTATTTT. Its protein product is CASSFGQGEWTDTQYF.

V usage is TRBV7-8 and J usage is TRBJ2-5, with D tentatively TRBD2 (5 bases). The CDR3 loop spans 13 amino acids. The germline V gene has CDR1 SGHVS and CDR2 FQNEAQ. V shed 4 bases and J shed 5 bases, with 11 bases lying between them. The CDR3 reads CASSSDGEETQYF. CDR3 coding DNA: TGTGCCAGCAGCTCCGACGGGGAGGAGACCCAGTACTTC.

This clonotype has just a few counts. The rearrangement joins TRBV6-5 to TRBJ2-1, with 9 nucleotides matching TRBD2. Germline V lookup: CDR1 MNHEY, CDR2 SVGAGI. Losses at the gene ends were 2 bases for V and 6 bases for J; bases not matched to a gene: 8. This CDR3 region has 16 residues. The CDR3 coding sequence is TGTGCCAGCAGTTACGAGGGGGGTAGCGGGAGCAATGAGCAGTTCTTC. Protein sequence: CASSYEGGSGSNEQFF.

V is TRBV2 and J is TRBJ2-3; D is perhaps TRBD2 (5 bases). Looked up from germline, CDR1 is SNHLY and CDR2 is FYNNEI. The CDR3 is 13 amino acids. V lost 8 bases to trimming and J lost 3 bases, with 12 bases between them. The CDR3 nucleotides read TGTGCCAGCCTCCGGGGATATACAGATACGCAGTATTTT. Amino acids: CASLRGYTDTQYF.

The chain links TRBV29-1 to TRBJ1-1; D call uncertain. The germline V and J ends were trimmed by 5 bases and 1 base, with 17 bases remaining between them. The germline V gene has CDR1 SQVTM and CDR2 ANQGSEA. This CDR3 spans 15 amino acids. CDR3 protein: CSVRTDNTENTEAFF. The CDR3 coding sequence is TGCAGCGTTCGAACCGACAATACAGAGAACACTGAAGCTTTCTTT.

This clonotype has a handful of counts. V is TRBV9 and J is TRBJ2-7; D could derive from TRBD1 or TRBD2 (5 bases each). The germline V gene encodes CDR1 SGDLS and CDR2 YYNGEE. This CDR3 has 15 amino acids. Between the trimmed V and J ends, which lost 3 bases and 2 bases, there was a span of 15 bases. The CDR3, as DNA: TGTGCCAGCAGCGCCCCGCCGGGACCTGCCTACGAGCAGTACTTC. Its translation is CASSAPPGPAYEQYF. The full variable domain, in which reference TRBV9 and TRBJ2-7 provide the parts outside the CDR3, is DSGVTQTPKHLITATGQRVTLRCSPRSGDLSVYWYQQSLDQGLQFLIQYYNGEERAKGNILERFSAQQFPDLHSELNLSSLELGDSALYFCASSAPPGPAYEQYFGPGTRLTVT.

The chain has TRBV4-1 and TRBJ2-7; 8 bases fit TRBD1. V was pared by 5 bases and J by 1 base, with 10 bases of the junction left unmatched. The CDR3 is made up of 16 amino acids. Germline CDR1 and CDR2: MGHRA and YSYEKL. The CDR3 region has the DNA TGCGCCAGCAGCTGGGGGCAGGGGGCCCCTTCCTACGAGCAGTACTTC. This codes for CASSWGQGAPSYEQYF.

The chain carries TRBV15 and TRBJ2-1; possibly TRBD2 for D (5 bases). Between the trimmed V and J ends, which lost 0 bases and 0 bases, there was a span of 12 bases. CDR3 length: 17 amino acids. CDR1 is LNHNV, CDR2 YYDKDF, per germline (reference sequence). The chain's CDR3 is CATSRDGETSSYNEQFF. CDR3 in DNA: TGTGCCACCAGCAGAGATGGGGAGACAAGCTCCTACAATGAGCAGTTCTTC.

The chain carries TRBV20-1 and TRBJ2-1; 9 nucleotides agree with TRBD2. With V trimmed by 3 bases and J by 8 bases, 11 bases remained unmatched. Germline CDR1 and CDR2: DFQATT and SNEGSKA (reference sequence). This CDR3 has 15 amino acids. The CDR3 DNA sequence: TGCAGTGCTAGGGACGGTAGCGGGAGTTTGTATGAGCAGTTCTTC. Protein: CSARDGSGSLYEQFF.

This clonotype was detected once. The chain recombines TRBV12-3 or TRBV12-4 with TRBJ2-1; 12 positions match TRBD2. The trim removed 4 bases at V and 9 bases at J, leaving 7 bases unmatched. CDR3 size: 15 residues. CDR3 amino acids: CASSSLAGGTFEQFF. In nucleotides, the CDR3 is TGTGCCAGCAGTTCTCTAGCGGGAGGGACCTTTGAGCAGTTCTTC.

This clonotype has a single count. The V and J genes are TRBV20-1 and TRBJ1-1, with D perhaps TRBD1 (5 bases). Germline V gives CDR1 DFQATT, CDR2 SNEGSKA (reference sequence). This CDR3 contains 14 residues. V was cut by 1 base and J by 6 bases, with 15 bases left in between. The CDR3 DNA is TGCAGTGCTAGAGGGGACTCGTTTGGGCCTGAAGCTTTCTTT. Residues: CSARGDSFGPEAFF.

The chain is built from TRBV3-1 and TRBJ1-5; TRBD1 is a possible D gene (5 bases). The CDR3 loop spans 15 amino acids. Germline CDR1 and CDR2: LGHDT and YNNKEL (reference sequence). V was shortened by 1 base and J by 5 bases, with 12 bases between the two germline ends. DNA of the CDR3: TGTGCCAGCAGCCAAGTGGGAAGGGGCGATCAGCCCCAGCATTTT. This codes for CASSQVGRGDQPQHF. Together with reference TRBV3-1 and TRBJ1-5, the CDR3 gives the full variable domain: DTAVSQTPKYLVTQMGNDKSIKCEQNLGHDTMYWYKQDSKKFLKIMFSYNNKELIINETVPNRFSPKSPDKAHLNLHINSLELGDSAVYFCASSQVGRGDQPQHFGDGTRLSIL.

The chain uses TRBV6-1 and TRBJ1-1, with no clear D. The CDR3 runs to 16 residues. Germline loops: CDR1 MNHNS, CDR2 SASEGT. V was pared by 5 bases and J by 1 base, with 17 bases between. As DNA, the CDR3 is TGTGCCAGCAGTAAGGCCCTCGCGGTGGAGAACACTGAAGCTTTCTTT. Protein sequence: CASSKALAVENTEAFF.

The chain employs TRBV3-1 and TRBJ2-7; 11 bases map to TRBD1. Losses at the gene ends were 1 base for V and 4 bases for J; bases not matched to a gene: 3. The CDR3 runs to 15 residues. Germline CDR1 is LGHDT and CDR2 is YNNKEL (reference sequence). CDR3 coding DNA: TGTGCCAGCAGCCAAGTGGGACAGGGGGGGTACGAGCAGTACTTC. It specifies CASSQVGQGGYEQYF.

This clonotype was counted ten times or more. This sequence joins TRBV6-6 and TRBJ2-5, with D perhaps matching TRBD1 or TRBD2 (6 bases each). V lost 0 bases and J 9 bases, leaving 20 bases between the germline ends. CDR3 size: 16 residues. The germline CDR1 and CDR2 sequences are MNHNY and SVGAGI (reference sequence). The CDR3 DNA sequence: TGTGCCAGCAGTTACTCCGAGACTAGTTCCAAGGGGGCCCAGTACTTC. Translation: CASSYSETSSKGAQYF.

CDR3 in amino acids: CSARGPASGYNEQFF. CDR3 in DNA: TGCAGTGCTAGAGGACCCGCTAGCGGCTACAATGAGCAGTTCTTC. The chain has TRBV20-1 and TRBJ2-1, with 7 bases matching TRBD2. Unmatched junction bases numbered 6, after V lost 1 base and J lost 3 bases. Germline assignment: CDR1 DFQATT and CDR2 SNEGSKA (reference sequence). CDR3 length equals 15 residues.

CDR3 nucleotide sequence: TGCAGTGCTAGTGGACTAGCGGGAGGGAACAATGAGCAGTTCTTC. As protein: CSASGLAGGNNEQFF. V gene TRBV20-1 combines with J gene TRBJ2-1, with TRBD2 identical over 15 bases. Germline lookup yields CDR1 DFQATT and CDR2 SNEGSKA (reference sequence). This CDR3 has 15 residues. The ends lost 3 bases at V and 5 bases at J; junction bases unmatched: 2.